The 10 T cell receptor beta chains in this list originate from one sample, sequenced in a study of blood T cells in healthy people across ages. Then a second PCR, running roughly 7 to 12 cycles, was carried out with a sample-barcoded 5' primer and a J-beta primer mix. TCRdb ran MiXCR on the 5' RACE reads and lists one entry per CDR3 protein. The data contain about 1.4 million distinct CDR3 sequences, approximately 63% of them seen just once; the ten biggest clones take up over 5%. Sequencing input: blood. These receptors all come from a man between 18 and 29 years old in good health.

The chain employs TRBV9 and TRBJ1-2; D is uncertain. The CDR3 runs to 13 residues. CDR1 SGDLS and CDR2 YYNGEE come from the germline V gene. V was clipped by 4 bases and J by 5 bases, with 12 bases between them. The CDR3 protein is CASSPPWGYGYTF. As DNA, the CDR3 is TGTGCCAGCAGCCCTCCATGGGGATATGGCTACACCTTC.

With respect to this clonotype: The junction does not match germline at one end; this may be a read error. The chain links TRBV10-3 to TRBJ1-2, with D perhaps TRBD1 (6 bases). This CDR3 contains 14 residues. Germline values: CDR1 ENHRY, CDR2 SYGVKD. CDR3 sequence: CAISDRDKRSGYTF. The CDR3 coding sequence is TGTGCCATCAGTGACCGGGACAAACGGAGTGGCTACACCTTT.

This clonotype occurred a few times. This rearrangement joins TRBV3-1 to TRBJ2-5; 8 nucleotides line up with TRBD2. The V gene's germline CDR1 is LGHDT and CDR2 YNNKEL (reference sequence). The V segment lost 0 bases and the J segment 6 bases; nucleotides outside the gene matches: 6. There are 15 residues in the CDR3. The CDR3 loop reads CASSQETSGVQTQYF. CDR3 sequence (DNA): TGTGCCAGCAGCCAAGAAACTAGCGGCGTTCAGACCCAGTACTTC.

The chain combines TRBV20-1 with TRBJ2-7, with TRBD2 matching over 7 bases. The CDR3 has 13 residues. The junction had 7 bases not matched to a gene; V was cut back by 8 bases and J by 0 bases. From germline, CDR1 is DFQATT and CDR2 SNEGSKA (reference sequence). The CDR3 loop is CSTGGGFSYEQYF. Written as DNA, the CDR3 is TGCAGTACCGGGGGAGGGTTCTCCTACGAGCAGTACTTC.

The count of this clonotype is one. The CDR3 sequence is CASSPSGGATPGTQYF. The CDR3 bases are TGTGCCAGCAGCCCCTCGGGGGGTGCCACTCCTGGGACCCAGTACTTC. This chain uses TRBV3-1 with TRBJ2-7; 7 bases fit TRBD2. The DNA matches TRBJ2-5 better at its end, which makes the J call doubtful. Germline V gives CDR1 LGHDT, CDR2 YNNKEL (reference sequence). This CDR3 has 16 residues.

This chain uses TRBV4-1 with TRBJ2-1; 7 bases agree with TRBD2. Per germline, CDR1 MGHRA and CDR2 YSYEKL. J was trimmed by 5 bases and V by 2 bases; bases with no gene match: 9. The CDR3 spans 16 residues. The CDR3, as DNA: TGCGCCAGCAGCCAATGGGGAGGGGTGGGAAACAATGAGCAGTTCTTC. Amino acid sequence: CASSQWGGVGNNEQFF.

The chain couples TRBV7-2 to TRBJ1-1, with 11 bases identical to TRBD1. Germline V lookup: CDR1 SGHTA, CDR2 FQGNSA. The V gene end was trimmed by 2 bases and the J gene end by 4 bases; junction bases not matched to a gene: 9. The CDR3 runs 17 residues. In DNA form, the CDR3 reads TGTGCCAGCAGCTTAAAAACGGACAGGGGGCTGGGCACTGAAGCTTTCTTT. Residues: CASSLKTDRGLGTEAFF. Full variable domain (rest looked up from reference TRBV7-2 and TRBJ1-1): GAGVSQSPSNKVTEKGKDVELRCDPISGHTALYWYRQSLGQGLEFLIYFQGNSAPDKSGLPSDRFSAERTGGSVSTLTIQRTQQEDSAVYLCASSLKTDRGLGTEAFFGQGTRLTVV.

The CDR3 nucleotides are TGTGCCAGCTCACCACAGGGCCAGGGGGAGGCCCAGTACTTC. As protein: CASSPQGQGEAQYF. The chain has TRBV18 and TRBJ2-5; possible D gene TRBD1, 7 bases. The CDR3 covers 14 residues. Looked up from germline, CDR1 is KGHSH and CDR2 is LQKENI. The V end lost 1 base, the J end lost 9 bases, and 15 bases lay between the germline ends.

This chain links TRBV15 with TRBJ2-7, with TRBD1 as a possible D gene (7 bases). CDR3 size: 17 residues. Trimming removed 5 bases from V and 5 bases from J, with 25 bases in between. In germline, CDR1 is LNHNV, CDR2 YYDKDF (reference sequence). CDR3 sequence: CATSGGDSGGGRNEQYF. The CDR3 DNA is TGTGCCACCAGCGGGGGAGATAGTGGAGGGGGCCGGAACGAGCAGTACTTC. The full variable domain, completed using reference TRBV15 and TRBJ2-7, is DAMVIQNPRYQVTQFGKPVTLSCSQTLNHNVMYWYQQKSSQAPKLLFHYYDKDFNNEADTPDNFQSRRPNTSFCFLDIRSPGLGDTAMYLCATSGGDSGGGRNEQYFGPGTRLTVT.

The count of this clonotype is one. This rearrangement joins TRBV15 to TRBJ2-4; TRBD1 might be the D (6 bases). The germline V gene has CDR1 LNHNV and CDR2 YYDKDF (reference sequence). With 1 base removed from V and 8 bases from J, the gap between germline ends came to 15 bases. The CDR3 length is 15 residues. CDR3 amino acids: CATSRGDKNRDIQYF. The CDR3 DNA is TGTGCCACCAGCAGAGGGGACAAAAATCGGGACATTCAGTACTTC.